This paragraph covers one TCR beta chain sequence. Its antigen is still unknown. Produced via immunoSEQ multiplex PCR; TCRdb's table is partial and in-frame only. The sample holds about 72,000 clones, 88% seen once. V shed 3 bases and J shed 2 bases, with 16 bases lying between them. There are 16 residues in the CDR3. From germline, CDR1 is SGHRS and CDR2 YFSETQ. This record belongs to a study of OX40 agonist ivuxolimab in advanced cancers. Background on the study: Earlier treatment with anti-PD-1, anti-PD-L1 or anti-CTLA-4 was permitted, and roughly 42% had received some. The study reported partial responses in three patients: one hepatocellular carcinoma, two cutaneous melanoma. The study, taken as a whole, reports: There were, on average, more expanded clones in CD8+ T cells than in CD4+.

The source of this sequence is an adult with an advanced solid tumor such as melanoma, head and neck, liver or kidney cancer. The specimen comprised CD4+ or CD8+ T cells sorted from blood, sampled in a trial of the OX40 agonist ivuxolimab. The chain has TRBV5-1 and TRBJ2-3; D may be TRBD1 or TRBD2 (6 bases each). The CDR3 nucleotides read TGCGCCAGCAGCTCACAGGGCTGGGGGGCCACAGATACGCAGTATTTT. Its protein product is CASSSQGWGATDTQYF.